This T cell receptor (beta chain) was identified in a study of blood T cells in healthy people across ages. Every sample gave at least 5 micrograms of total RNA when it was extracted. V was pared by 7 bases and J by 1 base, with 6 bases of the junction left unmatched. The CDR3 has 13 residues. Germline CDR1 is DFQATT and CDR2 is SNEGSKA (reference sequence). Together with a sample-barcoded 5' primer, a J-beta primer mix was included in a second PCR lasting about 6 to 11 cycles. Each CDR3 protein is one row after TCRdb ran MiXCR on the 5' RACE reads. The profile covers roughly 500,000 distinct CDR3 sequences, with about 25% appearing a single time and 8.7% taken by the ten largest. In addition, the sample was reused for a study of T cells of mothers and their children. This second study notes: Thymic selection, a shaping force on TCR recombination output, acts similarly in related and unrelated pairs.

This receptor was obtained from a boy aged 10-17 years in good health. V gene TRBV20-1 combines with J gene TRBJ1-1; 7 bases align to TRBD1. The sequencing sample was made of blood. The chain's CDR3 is CSVDRDANTEAFF. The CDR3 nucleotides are TGCAGTGTTGACAGGGACGCGAACACTGAAGCTTTCTTT.